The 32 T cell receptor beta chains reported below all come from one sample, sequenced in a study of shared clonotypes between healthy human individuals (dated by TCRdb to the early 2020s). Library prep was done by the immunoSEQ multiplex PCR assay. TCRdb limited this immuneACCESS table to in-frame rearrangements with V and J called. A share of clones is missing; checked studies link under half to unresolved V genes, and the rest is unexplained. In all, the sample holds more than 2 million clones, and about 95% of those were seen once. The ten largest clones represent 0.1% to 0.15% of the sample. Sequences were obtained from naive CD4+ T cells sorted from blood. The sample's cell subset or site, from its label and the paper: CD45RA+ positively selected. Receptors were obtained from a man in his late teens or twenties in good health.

The DNA for the CDR3 is TGTGCCAGCAGTACACAACAGGGGGGAAGTGAAAAACTGTTTTTT. Residues: CASSTQQGGSEKLFF. The J gene is TRBJ1-4, the V gene TRBV28; 8 bases map to TRBD1. From germline, CDR1 is MDHEN and CDR2 SYDVKM. The CDR3 totals 15 residues. Unmatched junction bases numbered 9, after V lost 5 bases and J lost 7 bases. The full variable domain, completed using reference TRBV28 and TRBJ1-4, is DVKVTQSSRYLVKRTGEKVFLECVQDMDHENMFWYRQDPGLGLRLIYFSYDVKMKEKGDIPEGYSVSREKKERFSLILESASTNQTSMYLCASSTQQGGSEKLFFGSGTQLSVL.

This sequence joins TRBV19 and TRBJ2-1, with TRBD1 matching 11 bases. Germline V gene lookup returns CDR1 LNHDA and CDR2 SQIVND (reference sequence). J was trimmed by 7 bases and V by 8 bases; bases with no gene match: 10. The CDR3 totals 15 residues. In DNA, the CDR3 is TGTGCCAGTTCCTCTAGGACAGGGGGCAAGAATGAGCAGTTCTTC. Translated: CASSSRTGGKNEQFF.

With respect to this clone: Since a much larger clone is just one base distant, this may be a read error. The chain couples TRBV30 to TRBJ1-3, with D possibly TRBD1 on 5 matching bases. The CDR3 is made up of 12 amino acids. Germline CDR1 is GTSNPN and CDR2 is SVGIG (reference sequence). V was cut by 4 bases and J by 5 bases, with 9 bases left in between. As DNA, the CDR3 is TGTGCCTGGACCTTGGGACGAAACACCATATATTTT. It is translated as CAWTLGRNTIYF.

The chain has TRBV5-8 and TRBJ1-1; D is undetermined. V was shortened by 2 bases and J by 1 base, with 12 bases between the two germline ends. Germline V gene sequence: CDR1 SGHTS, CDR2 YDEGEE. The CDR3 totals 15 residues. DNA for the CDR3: TGTGCCAGCAGCTTCCGTAGTGGCACGAACACTGAAGCTTTCTTT. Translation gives CASSFRSGTNTEAFF.

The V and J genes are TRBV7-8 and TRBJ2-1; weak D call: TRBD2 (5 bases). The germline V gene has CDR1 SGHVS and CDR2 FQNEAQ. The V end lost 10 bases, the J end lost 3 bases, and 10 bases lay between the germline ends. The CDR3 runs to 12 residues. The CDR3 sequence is CATHRGYNEQFF. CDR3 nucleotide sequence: TGTGCCACCCATCGGGGCTACAATGAGCAGTTCTTC.

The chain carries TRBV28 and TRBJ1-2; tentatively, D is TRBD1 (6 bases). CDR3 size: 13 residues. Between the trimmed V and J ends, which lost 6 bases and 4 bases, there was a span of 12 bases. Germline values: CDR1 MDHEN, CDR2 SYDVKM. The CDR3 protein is CASSQQGGYGYTF. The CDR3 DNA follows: TGTGCCAGCAGCCAACAGGGCGGCTATGGCTACACCTTC.

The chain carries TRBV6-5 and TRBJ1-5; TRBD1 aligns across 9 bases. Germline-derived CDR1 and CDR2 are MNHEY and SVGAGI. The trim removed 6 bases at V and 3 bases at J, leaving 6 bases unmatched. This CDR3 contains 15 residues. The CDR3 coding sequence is TGTGCCAGCAGGGGACAGGGCGTTCACAATCAGCCCCAGCATTTT. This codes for CASRGQGVHNQPQHF.

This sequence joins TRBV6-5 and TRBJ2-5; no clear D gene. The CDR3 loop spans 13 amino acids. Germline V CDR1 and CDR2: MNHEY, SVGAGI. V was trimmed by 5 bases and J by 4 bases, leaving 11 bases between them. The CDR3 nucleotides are TGTGCCAGCAGTCCACAGTTTCGAGAGACCCAGTACTTC. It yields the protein CASSPQFRETQYF.

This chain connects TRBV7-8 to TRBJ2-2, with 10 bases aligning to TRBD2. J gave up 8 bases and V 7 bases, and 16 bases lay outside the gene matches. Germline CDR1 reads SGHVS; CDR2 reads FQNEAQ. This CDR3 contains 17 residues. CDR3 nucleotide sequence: TGTGCCAGCACCCTGGTACCACTAGCGGGAAACCCAGGGGAGCTGTTTTTT. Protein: CASTLVPLAGNPGELFF.

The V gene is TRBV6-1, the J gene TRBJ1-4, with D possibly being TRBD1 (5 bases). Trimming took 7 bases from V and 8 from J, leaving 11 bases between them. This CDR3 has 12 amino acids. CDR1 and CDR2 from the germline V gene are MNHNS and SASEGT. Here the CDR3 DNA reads TGTGCCAGCACCCAGGGAATGGAAAAACTGTTTTTT. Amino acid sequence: CASTQGMEKLFF.

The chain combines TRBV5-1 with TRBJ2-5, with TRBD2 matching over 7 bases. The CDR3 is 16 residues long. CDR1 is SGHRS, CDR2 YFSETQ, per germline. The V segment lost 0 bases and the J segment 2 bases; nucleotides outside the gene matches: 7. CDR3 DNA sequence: TGCGCCAGCAGCTTGGCGGTCTCGGGGGGTCAAGAGACCCAGTACTTC. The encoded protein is CASSLAVSGGQETQYF.

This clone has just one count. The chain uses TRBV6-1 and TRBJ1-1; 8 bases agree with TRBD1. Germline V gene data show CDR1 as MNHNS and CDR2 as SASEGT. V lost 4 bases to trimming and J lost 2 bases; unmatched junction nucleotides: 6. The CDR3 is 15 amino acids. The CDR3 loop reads CASSARQGRNTEAFF. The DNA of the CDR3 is TGTGCCAGCAGTGCCCGACAGGGGAGAAACACTGAAGCTTTCTTT.

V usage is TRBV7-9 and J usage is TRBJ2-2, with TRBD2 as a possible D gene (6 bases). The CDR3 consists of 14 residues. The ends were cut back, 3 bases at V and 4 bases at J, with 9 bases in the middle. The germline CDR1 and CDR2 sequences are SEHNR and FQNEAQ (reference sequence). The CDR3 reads CASSLYGGTGELFF. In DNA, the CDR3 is TGTGCCAGCAGCTTGTACGGGGGCACCGGGGAGCTGTTTTTT.

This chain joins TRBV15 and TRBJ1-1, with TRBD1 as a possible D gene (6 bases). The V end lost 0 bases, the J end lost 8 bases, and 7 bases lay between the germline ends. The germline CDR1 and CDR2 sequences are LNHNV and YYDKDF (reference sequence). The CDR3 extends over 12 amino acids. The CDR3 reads CATSREDSEAFF. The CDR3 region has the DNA TGTGCCACCAGCAGAGAGGACAGCGAAGCTTTCTTT. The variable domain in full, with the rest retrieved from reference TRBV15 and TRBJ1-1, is DAMVIQNPRYQVTQFGKPVTLSCSQTLNHNVMYWYQQKSSQAPKLLFHYYDKDFNNEADTPDNFQSRRPNTSFCFLDIRSPGLGDTAMYLCATSREDSEAFFGQGTRLTVV.

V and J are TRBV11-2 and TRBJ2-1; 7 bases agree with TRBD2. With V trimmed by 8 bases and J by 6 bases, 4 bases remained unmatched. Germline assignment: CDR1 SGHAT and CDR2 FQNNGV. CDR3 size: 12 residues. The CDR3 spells CASRSGGNEQFF. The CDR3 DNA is TGTGCCAGCCGGTCGGGGGGCAATGAGCAGTTCTTC.

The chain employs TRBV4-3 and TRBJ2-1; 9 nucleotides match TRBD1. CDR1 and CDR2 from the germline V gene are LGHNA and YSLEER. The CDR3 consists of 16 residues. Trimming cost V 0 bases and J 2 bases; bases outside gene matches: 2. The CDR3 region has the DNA TGCGCCAGCAGCCAAGAGGACAGGGGACCCTACAATGAGCAGTTCTTC. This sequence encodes CASSQEDRGPYNEQFF.

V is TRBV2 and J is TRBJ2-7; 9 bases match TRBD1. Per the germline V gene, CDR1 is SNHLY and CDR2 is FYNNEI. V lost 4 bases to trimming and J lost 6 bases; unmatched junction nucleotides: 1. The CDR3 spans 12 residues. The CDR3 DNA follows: TGTGCCAGCAGTGGACAGGGGGGCGAGCAGTACTTC. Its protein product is CASSGQGGEQYF.

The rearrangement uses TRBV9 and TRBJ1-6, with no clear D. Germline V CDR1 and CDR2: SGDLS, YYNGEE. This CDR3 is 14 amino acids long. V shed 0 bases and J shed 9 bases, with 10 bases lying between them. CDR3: CASSVEGRGSPLHF. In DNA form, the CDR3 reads TGTGCCAGCAGCGTAGAGGGCCGCGGTTCACCCCTCCACTTT. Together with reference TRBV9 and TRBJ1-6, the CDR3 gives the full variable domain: DSGVTQTPKHLITATGQRVTLRCSPRSGDLSVYWYQQSLDQGLQFLIQYYNGEERAKGNILERFSAQQFPDLHSELNLSSLELGDSALYFCASSVEGRGSPLHFGNGTRLTVT.

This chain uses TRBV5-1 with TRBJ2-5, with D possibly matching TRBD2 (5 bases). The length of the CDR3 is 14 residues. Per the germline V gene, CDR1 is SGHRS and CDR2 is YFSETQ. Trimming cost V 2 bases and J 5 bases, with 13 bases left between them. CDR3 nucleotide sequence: TGCGCCAGCAGCTTTAGCGACCAGACGGAGACCCAGTACTTC. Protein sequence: CASSFSDQTETQYF.

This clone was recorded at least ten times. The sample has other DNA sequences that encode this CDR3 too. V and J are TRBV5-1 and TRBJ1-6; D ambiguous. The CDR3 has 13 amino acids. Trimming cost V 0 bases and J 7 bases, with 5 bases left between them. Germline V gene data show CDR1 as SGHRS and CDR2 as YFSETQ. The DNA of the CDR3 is TGCGCCAGCAGCTTGGAAGGGAATTCACCCCTCCACTTT. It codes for CASSLEGNSPLHF.

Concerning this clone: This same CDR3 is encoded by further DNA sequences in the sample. The CDR3 protein is CASSWGQGNEQYF. The DNA of the CDR3 is TGCGCCAGCAGCTGGGGACAGGGGAACGAGCAGTACTTC. The genes are TRBV5-1 and TRBJ2-7, with 10 bases aligning to TRBD1. J was trimmed by 5 bases and V by 3 bases; bases with no gene match: 2. From germline, CDR1 is SGHRS and CDR2 YFSETQ. The CDR3 covers 13 residues.

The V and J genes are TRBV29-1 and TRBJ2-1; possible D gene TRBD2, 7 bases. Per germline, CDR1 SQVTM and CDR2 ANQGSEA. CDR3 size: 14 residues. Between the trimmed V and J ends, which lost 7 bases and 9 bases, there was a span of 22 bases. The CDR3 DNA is TGCAGCGGTGCGAGGGAGACAAGGGGGGGTGAGCAGTTCTTC. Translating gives CSGARETRGGEQFF.

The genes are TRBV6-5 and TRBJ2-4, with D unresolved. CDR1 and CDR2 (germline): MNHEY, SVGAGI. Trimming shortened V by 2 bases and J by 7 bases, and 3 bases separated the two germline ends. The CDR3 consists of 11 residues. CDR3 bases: TGTGCCAGCAGTTACGGGAACATTCAGTACTTC. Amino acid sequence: CASSYGNIQYF.

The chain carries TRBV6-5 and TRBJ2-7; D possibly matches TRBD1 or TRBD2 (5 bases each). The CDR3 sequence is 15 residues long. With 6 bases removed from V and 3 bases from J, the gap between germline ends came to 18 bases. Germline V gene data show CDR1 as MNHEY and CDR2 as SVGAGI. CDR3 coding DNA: TGTGCCAGCAGACTATCCGGGACGCGGGTCTACGAGCAGTACTTC. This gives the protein CASRLSGTRVYEQYF.

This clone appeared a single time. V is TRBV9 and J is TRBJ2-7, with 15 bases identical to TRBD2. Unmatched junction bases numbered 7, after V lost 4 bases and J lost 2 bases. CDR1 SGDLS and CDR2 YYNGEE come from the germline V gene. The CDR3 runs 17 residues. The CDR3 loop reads CASSPGLAGGLTYEQYF. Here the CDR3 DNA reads TGTGCCAGCAGCCCCGGACTAGCGGGAGGGCTTACCTACGAGCAGTACTTC.

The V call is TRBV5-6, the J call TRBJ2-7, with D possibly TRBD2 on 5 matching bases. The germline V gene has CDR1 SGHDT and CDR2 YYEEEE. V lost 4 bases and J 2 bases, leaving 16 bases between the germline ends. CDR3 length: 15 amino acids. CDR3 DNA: TGTGCCAGCAGCACTTGGACTCAGGAGACCTACGAGCAGTACTTC. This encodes CASSTWTQETYEQYF.

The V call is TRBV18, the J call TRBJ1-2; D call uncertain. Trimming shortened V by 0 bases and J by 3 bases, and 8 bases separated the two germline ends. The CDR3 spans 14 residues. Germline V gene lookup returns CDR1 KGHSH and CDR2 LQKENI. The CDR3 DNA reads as TGTGCCAGCTCACCACCTAACCGTGACTATGGCTACACCTTC. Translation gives CASSPPNRDYGYTF.

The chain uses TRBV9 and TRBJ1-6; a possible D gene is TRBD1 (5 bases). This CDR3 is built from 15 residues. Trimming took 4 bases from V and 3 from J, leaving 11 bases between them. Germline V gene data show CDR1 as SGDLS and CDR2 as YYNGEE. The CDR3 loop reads CASSQAGHYNSPLHF. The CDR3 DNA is TGTGCCAGCAGCCAGGCGGGGCACTATAATTCACCCCTCCACTTT.

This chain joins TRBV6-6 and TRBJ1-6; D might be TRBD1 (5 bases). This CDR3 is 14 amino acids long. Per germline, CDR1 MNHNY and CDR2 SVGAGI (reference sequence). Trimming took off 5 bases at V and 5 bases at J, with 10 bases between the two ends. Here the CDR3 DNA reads TGTGCCAGCAGTAATCAGGGTAATAATTCACCCCTCCACTTT. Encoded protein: CASSNQGNNSPLHF.

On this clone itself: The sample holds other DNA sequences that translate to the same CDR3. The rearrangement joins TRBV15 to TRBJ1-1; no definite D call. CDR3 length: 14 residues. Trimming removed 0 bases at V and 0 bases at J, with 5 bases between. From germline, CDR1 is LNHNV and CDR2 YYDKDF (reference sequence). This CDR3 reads CATSRDRLNTEAFF. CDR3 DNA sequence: TGTGCCACCAGCAGAGATAGACTGAACACTGAAGCTTTCTTT.

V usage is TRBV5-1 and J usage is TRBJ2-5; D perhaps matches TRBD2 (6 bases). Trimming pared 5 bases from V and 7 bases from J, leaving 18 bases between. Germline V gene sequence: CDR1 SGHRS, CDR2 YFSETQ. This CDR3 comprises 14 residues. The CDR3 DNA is TGCGCCAGCAGAGAACTGGAGGGTTCCCGGACCCAGTACTTC. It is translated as CASRELEGSRTQYF.

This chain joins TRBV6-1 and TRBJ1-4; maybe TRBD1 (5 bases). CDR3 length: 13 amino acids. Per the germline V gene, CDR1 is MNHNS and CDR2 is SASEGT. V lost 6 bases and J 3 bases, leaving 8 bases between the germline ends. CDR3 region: CASRGLPNEKLFF. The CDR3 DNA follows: TGTGCCAGCAGGGGGCTGCCTAATGAAAAACTGTTTTTT.